This T cell receptor (beta chain) was identified in a study of T cells after yellow fever vaccination. This CDR3 is built from 14 residues. V lost 3 bases, J lost 5 bases, and 12 bases lay in between. Germline V gene lookup returns CDR1 KGHDR and CDR2 SFDVKD. One entry per CDR3 protein results from TCRdb running MiXCR on the 5' RACE reads. The table shows nearly 350,000 distinct CDR3 sequences, with roughly 8% occurring only once. Sequences were derived from PBMCs, sampled around 45 days after the first yellow fever vaccination. The source of this sequence is a man between 18 and 35 years old who received the YFV17D yellow fever vaccine. V is TRBV24-1 and J is TRBJ1-1; D possibly corresponds to TRBD1 (5 bases). CDR3 in amino acids: CATSDQGEMTEAFF. CDR3 nucleotide sequence: TGTGCCACCAGTGATCAGGGTGAAATGACTGAAGCTTTCTTT.